The 7 T cell receptor beta chains given below trace back to one sample, sequenced in a study of blood T cell repertoires in COVID-19. Repertoires were generated with immunoSEQ multiplex PCR, while TCRdb's copy carries only in-frame clones and drops some. The table has more than 150,000 clones, about four fifths seen once. What was sequenced was peripheral blood. Receptor source: a man between 65 and 79 years old who had recovered from COVID-19.

This clone appeared once. This rearrangement joins TRBV6-4 to TRBJ2-3, with 10 bases lining up with TRBD2. V lost 3 bases and J lost 2; bases outside the gene matches: 2. The CDR3 consists of 15 residues. The germline V gene has CDR1 MRHNA and CDR2 SNTAGT. This CDR3 is CASSELAGLTDTQYF. Written as DNA, the CDR3 is TGTGCCAGCAGTGAACTAGCGGGGCTCACAGATACGCAGTATTTT.

The rearrangement joins TRBV2 to TRBJ1-5; D is unclear. Germline V gives CDR1 SNHLY, CDR2 FYNNEI. With 8 bases removed from V and 3 bases from J, the gap between germline ends came to 14 bases. The CDR3 extends over 14 amino acids. CDR3 bases: TGTGCCAGCCAAGCGGCCAGTTCCAATCAGCCCCAGCATTTT. It specifies CASQAASSNQPQHF.

V is TRBV18 and J is TRBJ2-5; TRBD1 agrees at 8 bases. V trimming: 3 bases; J trimming: 7 bases; junction bases outside the gene matches: 10. The CDR3 consists of 15 residues. Germline-derived CDR1 and CDR2 are KGHSH and LQKENI. The CDR3 region is CASSPVGTGSGTQYF. The CDR3 nucleotides are TGTGCCAGCTCACCTGTGGGGACAGGAAGTGGGACCCAGTACTTC.

The gene calls are TRBV19 and TRBJ2-3; D is ambiguous. The CDR3 sequence is 12 residues long. V was trimmed by 5 bases and J by 6 bases, leaving 9 bases between them. Germline lookup yields CDR1 LNHDA and CDR2 SQIVND (reference sequence). The CDR3 region has the DNA TGTGCCAGTAGTGCCCAAAGCGATACGCAGTATTTT. Protein product: CASSAQSDTQYF.

This clone was found a few times. This rearrangement joins TRBV29-1 to TRBJ2-1; D gene unclear. V lost 6 bases, J lost 6 bases, and 3 bases lay in between. The CDR3 runs 9 residues. Per germline, CDR1 SQVTM and CDR2 ANQGSEA. CDR3 in DNA: TGCAGCGTCAGCAATGAGCAGTTCTTC. Translating gives CSVSNEQFF.

This clone was detected only a few times. The chain uses TRBV6-1 and TRBJ2-7, with a weak D call TRBD1 (6 bases). This CDR3 is 16 amino acids long. V lost 4 bases and J 1 base, leaving 17 bases between the germline ends. CDR1 is MNHNS and CDR2 is SASEGT in the germline V gene. CDR3 DNA sequence: TGTGCCAGCAGTGGGTGGTCGGGCAGGGGTTCCTACGAGCAGTACTTC. Protein product: CASSGWSGRGSYEQYF.

This clone is a singleton in its sample. The chain combines TRBV9 with TRBJ2-1, with 10 bases that match TRBD2. CDR1 and CDR2 (germline): SGDLS, YYNGEE. The CDR3 spans 18 residues. The V and J ends lost 5 bases and 0 bases, in that order; junction bases with no gene match: 11. As DNA, the CDR3 is TGTGCCAGCAGTAGCTCGACTAGCGGGCCCGTCTCCTACAATGAGCAGTTCTTC. This gives the protein CASSSSTSGPVSYNEQFF.